This T cell receptor beta chain was documented in a study of CD8 T cells in ankylosing spondylitis. This clonotype appeared many times. Scientists made TCR beta libraries using quantitative 5'-RACE with molecular barcodes. In TCRdb, the 5' RACE reads were re-called with MiXCR into one record per CDR3 protein. The sample consists of more than 5,500 distinct CDR3 sequences, 2.8% of them appearing once. Sequencing used blood, either unsorted or a sorted T cell fraction (not recorded which). The source of this sequence is a female donor with ankylosing spondylitis or in good health (not recorded which).

DNA of the CDR3: TGTGCCAGCAGCCTCATGGCAGACACTAACTATGGCTACACCTTC. As protein: CASSLMADTNYGYTF. This chain connects TRBV9 to TRBJ1-2; no clear D. Per the germline V gene, CDR1 is SGDLS and CDR2 is YYNGEE. The V end lost 4 bases, the J end lost 0 bases, and 13 bases lay between the germline ends. This CDR3 is built from 15 residues.